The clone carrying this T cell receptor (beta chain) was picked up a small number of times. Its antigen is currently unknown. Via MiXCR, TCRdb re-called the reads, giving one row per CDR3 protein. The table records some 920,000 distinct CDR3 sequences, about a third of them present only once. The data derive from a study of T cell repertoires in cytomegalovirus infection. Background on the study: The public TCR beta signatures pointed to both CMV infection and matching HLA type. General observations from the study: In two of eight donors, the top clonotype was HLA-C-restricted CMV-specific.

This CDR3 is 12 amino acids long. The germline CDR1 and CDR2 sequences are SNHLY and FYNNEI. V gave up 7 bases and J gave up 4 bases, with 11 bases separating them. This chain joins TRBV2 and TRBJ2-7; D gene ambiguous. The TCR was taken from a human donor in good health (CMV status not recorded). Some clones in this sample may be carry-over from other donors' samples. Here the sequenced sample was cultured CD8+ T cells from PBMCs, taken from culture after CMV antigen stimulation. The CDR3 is CASKGRVYEQYF. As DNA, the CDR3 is TGTGCCAGCAAGGGAAGGGTGTACGAGCAGTACTTC.